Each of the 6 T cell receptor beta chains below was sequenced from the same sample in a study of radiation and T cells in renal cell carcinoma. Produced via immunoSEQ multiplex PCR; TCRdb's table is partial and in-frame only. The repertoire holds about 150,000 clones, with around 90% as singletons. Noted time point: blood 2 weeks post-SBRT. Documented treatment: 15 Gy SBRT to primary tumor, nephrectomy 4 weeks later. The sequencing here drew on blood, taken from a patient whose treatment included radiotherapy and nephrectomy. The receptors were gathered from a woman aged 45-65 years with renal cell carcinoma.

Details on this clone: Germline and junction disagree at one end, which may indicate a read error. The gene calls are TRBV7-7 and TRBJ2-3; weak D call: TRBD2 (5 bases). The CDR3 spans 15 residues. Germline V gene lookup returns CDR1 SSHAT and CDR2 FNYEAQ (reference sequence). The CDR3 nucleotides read TGTGCTAGCAGCTTGGGGTACGGGGGCACAGATACGCAGTATTTT. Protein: CASSLGYGGTDTQYF.

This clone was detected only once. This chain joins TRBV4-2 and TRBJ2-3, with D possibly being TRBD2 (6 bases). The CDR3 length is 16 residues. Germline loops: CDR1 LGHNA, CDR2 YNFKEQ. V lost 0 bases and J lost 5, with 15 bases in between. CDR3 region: CASSQEASGRQDTQYF. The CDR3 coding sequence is TGTGCCAGCAGCCAAGAGGCTTCGGGGAGGCAAGATACGCAGTATTTT.

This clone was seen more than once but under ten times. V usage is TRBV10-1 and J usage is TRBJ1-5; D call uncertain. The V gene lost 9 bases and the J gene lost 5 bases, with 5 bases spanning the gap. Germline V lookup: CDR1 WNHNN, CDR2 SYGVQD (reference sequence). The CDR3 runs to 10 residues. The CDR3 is CARVYQPQHF. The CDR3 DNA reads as TGCGCCAGGGTTTATCAGCCCCAGCATTTT.

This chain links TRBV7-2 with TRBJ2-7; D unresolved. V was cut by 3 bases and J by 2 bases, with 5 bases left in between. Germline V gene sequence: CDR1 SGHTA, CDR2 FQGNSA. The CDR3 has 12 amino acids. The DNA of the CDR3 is TGTGCCAGCAGCTTTCGGCCCTACGAGCAGTACTTC. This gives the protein CASSFRPYEQYF.

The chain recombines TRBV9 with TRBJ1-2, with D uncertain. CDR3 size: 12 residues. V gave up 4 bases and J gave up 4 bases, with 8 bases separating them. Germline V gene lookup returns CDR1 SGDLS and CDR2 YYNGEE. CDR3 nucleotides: TGTGCCAGCAGCCCTGGACTCTATGGCTACACCTTC. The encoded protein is CASSPGLYGYTF.

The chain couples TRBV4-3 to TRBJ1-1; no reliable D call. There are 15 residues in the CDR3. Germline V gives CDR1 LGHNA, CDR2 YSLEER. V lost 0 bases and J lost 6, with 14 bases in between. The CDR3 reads CASSQDPVGYAEAFF. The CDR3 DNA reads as TGCGCCAGCAGCCAAGACCCGGTGGGGTACGCTGAAGCTTTCTTT.